This T cell receptor beta chain was sequenced during a study of T cell responses to AZD1222 COVID-19 vaccine. V lost 3 bases and J lost 15; bases outside the gene matches: 12. This CDR3 is 15 amino acids long. The germline V gene has CDR1 KGHSH and CDR2 LQKENI. A word on this clone: Its target is unknown.

The study's findings and limits: Researchers took repertoire samples only after the peak T cell response had come. A mostly white British donor set with more females was recruited, and clonal diversity was possibly underestimated.

Sequencing was performed with immunoSEQ multiplex PCR; in TCRdb, only in-frame clones are kept and a portion is missing. The table shows about 84,000 clones, with roughly 85% occurring only once. The specimen comprised peripheral blood, sampled on day 0 of AZD1222 vaccination. This rearrangement joins TRBV18 to TRBJ2-1, with 12 bases fitting TRBD1. The TCR comes from an adult in good health. The CDR3 bases are TGTGCCAGCTCACCCCCGGGACAGGGGGCGGTTTCGATGTTCTTC. Translating gives CASSPPGQGAVSMFF.